This T cell receptor (beta chain) was identified during a study of OX40 agonist ivuxolimab in advanced cancers. TCRdb's copy holds only in-frame clones and misses some; the assay was immunoSEQ multiplex PCR. The sample lists about 69,000 clones; approximately 91% were seen once. The germline V gene has CDR1 SGHTA and CDR2 FQGTGA. The CDR3 is 15 residues long. V trimming: 5 bases; J trimming: 2 bases; junction bases outside the gene matches: 6. The genes are TRBV7-3 and TRBJ1-2, with 9 bases matching TRBD1. The sample here was CD4+ or CD8+ T cells sorted from blood, taken in a trial of the OX40 agonist ivuxolimab. The clonotype was recovered from an adult with an advanced solid tumor such as melanoma, head and neck, liver or kidney cancer. CDR3: CASSPSTGGNYGYTF. Here the CDR3 DNA reads TGTGCCAGCAGCCCGTCGACAGGGGGGAACTATGGCTACACCTTC.